Sequencing of this TCR beta chain was carried out in a study of blood T cell repertoires in COVID-19. Whole-study context: The United States, Italy and Spain supplied acute and convalescent COVID-19 samples.

Only in-frame clones appear in the TCRdb table, and some are missing; sequencing was by immunoSEQ multiplex PCR. The sample includes just over 90,000 clones, more than 65% of them seen just once. The CDR3 is made up of 14 amino acids. V was clipped by 7 bases and J by 6 bases, with 15 bases between them. CDR1 and CDR2 (germline): SNHLY, FYNNEI. This clone has ten or more counts. Sequencing used peripheral blood. The rearrangement uses TRBV2 and TRBJ1-4, with a possible D match to TRBD1 (5 bases). This clonotype was obtained from a human donor in a cohort sampled during active COVID-19. The CDR3 loop reads CASKSRETDEKLFF. The DNA of the CDR3 is TGTGCCAGCAAATCCCGGGAGACAGATGAAAAACTGTTTTTT.